Below are 8 T cell receptor beta chains sequenced from a single sample in a study of PD-L1 blockade in urothelial cancer. Repertoires were generated with immunoSEQ multiplex PCR, while TCRdb's copy carries only in-frame clones and drops some. The sample shows under 130,000 clones, about 85% of them seen only once. Specimen: PBMCs, collected around atezolizumab (anti-PD-L1) treatment. These receptors originate from a man aged 45-65 years with urothelial cancer.

The chain joins TRBV5-4 to TRBJ2-7; weak D call: TRBD1 (6 bases). V was clipped by 2 bases and J by 6 bases, with 21 bases between them. The CDR3 is 16 amino acids. Germline lookup yields CDR1 SGHNT and CDR2 YYREEE (reference sequence). The CDR3 bases are TGTGCCAGCAGCTTATCCGGTGACAGGATCCTACTCGAGCAGTACTTC. It codes for CASSLSGDRILLEQYF.

This clone was recorded a few times. The chain recombines TRBV10-3 with TRBJ1-1; 8 bases are shared with TRBD1. J was trimmed by 6 bases and V by 5 bases; bases with no gene match: 5. There are 13 residues in the CDR3. Germline CDR1 and CDR2: ENHRY and SYGVKD. CDR3 sequence reads: CAISPGGAAEAFF. CDR3 DNA: TGTGCCATCAGTCCAGGGGGCGCCGCTGAAGCTTTCTTT.

The V and J genes are TRBV6-6 and TRBJ1-2, with 8 positions matching TRBD1. Per the germline V gene, CDR1 is MNHNY and CDR2 is SVGAGI (reference sequence). The V segment lost 6 bases and the J segment 5 bases; nucleotides outside the gene matches: 14. The CDR3 sequence is 16 residues long. The CDR3 reads CASSPSLTGVGYGYTF. The CDR3 DNA sequence: TGTGCCAGCAGCCCTAGTCTGACAGGGGTTGGTTATGGCTACACCTTC.

CDR3 residues: CASSSEFLAGSSYEQYF. CDR3 nucleotides: TGTGCCAGCAGCTCCGAGTTCCTAGCGGGAAGCTCCTACGAGCAGTACTTC. The chain links TRBV5-6 to TRBJ2-7, with 9 bases lining up with TRBD2. Germline CDR1 reads SGHDT; CDR2 reads YYEEEE. The CDR3 length is 17 residues. The V and J ends lost 3 bases and 0 bases, in that order; junction bases with no gene match: 10.

The chain combines TRBV7-9 with TRBJ1-1; no firm D call. The CDR3 runs 14 residues. V gave up 2 bases and J gave up 0 bases, with 7 bases separating them. Looked up from germline, CDR1 is SEHNR and CDR2 is FQNEAQ (reference sequence). The CDR3 DNA sequence: TGTGCCAGCAGCTTAATCCAGATGAACACTGAAGCTTTCTTT. Translation: CASSLIQMNTEAFF.

The rearrangement uses TRBV19 and TRBJ1-1; 7 positions agree with TRBD1. Trimming at V came to 4 bases and at J to 1 base, leaving 12 bases not matched to a gene. Germline V gene sequence: CDR1 LNHDA, CDR2 SQIVND (reference sequence). CDR3 length: 17 amino acids. The CDR3 sequence is CASSRPPAGGANTEAFF. CDR3 coding DNA: TGTGCCAGTAGTAGGCCCCCCGCAGGGGGTGCGAACACTGAAGCTTTCTTT.

This sequence joins TRBV5-1 and TRBJ2-3; D might be TRBD2 (6 bases). Per germline, CDR1 SGHRS and CDR2 YFSETQ. Trimming shortened V by 0 bases and J by 6 bases, and 14 bases separated the two germline ends. The CDR3 length is 15 residues. The CDR3 reads CASSLGRLAMDTQYF. The DNA for the CDR3 is TGCGCCAGCAGCTTGGGTAGGCTAGCGATGGATACGCAGTATTTT.

This clone was picked up a small number of times. The gene calls are TRBV9 and TRBJ2-1; tentative D call: TRBD2 (7 bases). V was cut by 0 bases and J by 5 bases, with 15 bases left in between. CDR1 is SGDLS, CDR2 YYNGEE, per germline. CDR3 length: 16 residues. This CDR3 reads CASSVAGGPVNNEQFF. Here the CDR3 DNA reads TGTGCCAGCAGCGTAGCGGGGGGCCCAGTCAACAATGAGCAGTTCTTC. Full variable domain (missing parts from reference TRBV9 and TRBJ2-1): DSGVTQTPKHLITATGQRVTLRCSPRSGDLSVYWYQQSLDQGLQFLIQYYNGEERAKGNILERFSAQQFPDLHSELNLSSLELGDSALYFCASSVAGGPVNNEQFFGPGTRLTVL.